A single T cell receptor (beta chain) is shown here with its context. Its matching antigen is unknown. Sequencing used immunoSEQ multiplex PCR; TCRdb keeps in-frame clones, though not all of them. The sample contains about 350,000 clones, about 90% of which appear only once. This sample was included in a study of Ad26.COV2.S vaccination and SARS-CoV-2 variants. Findings of the study overall: People who got the vaccine had more spike-specific TCR breadth than people who got placebo. For non-spike TCRs, breadth in vaccine recipients resembled that in placebo recipients.

V was pared by 5 bases and J by 4 bases, with 15 bases between. The CDR3 runs to 16 residues. CDR1 and CDR2 (germline): SGHVS, FQNEAQ. This TCR derives from a human donor who had recovered from COVID-19. Here the sequenced sample was peripheral blood, taken after recovery from COVID-19. This sequence joins TRBV7-8 and TRBJ1-6; possible D gene TRBD1, 6 bases. The CDR3 spells CASSDTGIRYNSPLHF. Here the CDR3 DNA reads TGTGCCAGCAGCGACACAGGGATCCGATATAATTCACCCCTCCACTTT.